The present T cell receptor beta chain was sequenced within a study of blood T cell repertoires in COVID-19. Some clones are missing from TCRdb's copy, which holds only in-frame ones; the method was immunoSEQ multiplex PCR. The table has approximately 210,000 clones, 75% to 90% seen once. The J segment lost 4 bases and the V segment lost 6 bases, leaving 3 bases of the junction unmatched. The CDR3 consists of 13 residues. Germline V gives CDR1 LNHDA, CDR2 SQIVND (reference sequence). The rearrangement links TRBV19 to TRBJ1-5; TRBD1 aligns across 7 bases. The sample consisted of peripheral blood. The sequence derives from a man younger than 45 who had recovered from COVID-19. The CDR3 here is CASSPQGNQPQHF. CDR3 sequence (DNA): TGTGCCAGTAGCCCACAGGGGAATCAGCCCCAGCATTTT.